This TCR beta chain came from a study of CD8+ T cells in alopecia areata. The authors extracted RNA and reverse transcribed it into cDNA as the sequencing template. This table comes from immunoSEQ multiplex PCR, and its TCRdb copy is limited to in-frame clones, with some not included. The data show approximately 98,000 clones, 45% to 70% seen once. V dropped 0 bases and J dropped 2 bases, with 16 bases sitting between them. The CDR3 consists of 17 residues. Germline values: CDR1 LGHNA, CDR2 YNFKEQ. The receptor was derived from a human donor in good health. The chain joins TRBV4-2 to TRBJ2-5; D unclear. Sequences were obtained from CD8+ T cells sorted from blood. The CDR3 region has the DNA TGTGCCAGCAGCCAAGATGATCAGGACCTACTTCAAGAGACCCAGTACTTC. Translation gives CASSQDDQDLLQETQYF.